The present T cell receptor (beta chain) was sequenced within a study of low-dose radiotherapy and immunotherapy resistance in tumors. The CDR3 covers 17 residues. Time point described: before trial treatment. It was with a constant-region primer and a V-primer adapter that TCRs were amplified over approximately 18 PCR cycles. TCRdb recomputed calls from the reads with MiXCR, one row per CDR3 protein. This sample has about 46,000 distinct CDR3 sequences, with around 11% found just once. The chain has TRBV21-1 and TRBJ2-1; TRBD2, the D gene given by the table, was not confirmed from the DNA. TRBV21-1 represents a pseudogene. The clonotype originates from a female donor with ovarian cancer. The source material was PBMCs, sampled before treatment. CDR3 region: CASSMGGSGSPYNEQFF. The CDR3 DNA sequence: TGTGCCAGCAGCATGGGGGGTAGCGGGAGTCCCTACAATGAGCAGTTCTTC.